The 28 T cell receptor beta chains presented below share a single source sample, sequenced in a study of blood T cell repertoires in COVID-19. Produced via immunoSEQ multiplex PCR; TCRdb's table is partial and in-frame only. The sample yields about 140,000 clones, over 80% seen once. The material sequenced was PBMCs or T cells enriched from blood (not recorded which). The source is a man aged 55 to 70 who had recovered from COVID-19.

This clone was recorded a few times. The chain recombines TRBV7-6 with TRBJ2-1, with 11 positions matching TRBD2. Looked up from germline, CDR1 is SGHVS and CDR2 is FNYEAQ. This CDR3 is built from 17 residues. V lost 5 bases to trimming and J lost 5 bases; unmatched junction nucleotides: 11. The CDR3 DNA follows: TGTGCCAGCAGCAGAGATCCCGGGACTAGCGGAGACAATGAGCAGTTCTTC. This translates into CASSRDPGTSGDNEQFF. The variable domain in full, with the rest retrieved from reference TRBV7-6 and TRBJ2-1, is GAGVSQSPRYKVTKRGQDVALRCDPISGHVSLYWYRQALGQGPEFLTYFNYEAQQDKSGLPNDRFSAERPEGSISTLTIQRTEQRDSAMYRCASSRDPGTSGDNEQFFGPGTRLTVL.

The V call is TRBV5-4, the J call TRBJ2-1; no clear D gene. This CDR3 has 13 residues. Germline assignment: CDR1 SGHNT and CDR2 YYREEE (reference sequence). Trimming pared 5 bases from V and 8 bases from J, leaving 14 bases between. CDR3 amino acids: CASRSSYRDEQFF. The CDR3 nucleotides are TGTGCCAGCAGATCATCCTACCGGGATGAGCAGTTCTTC.

In DNA, the CDR3 is TGTGCCAGCAGCGCCGGACAGCACTCTGGAAACACCATATATTTT. Its protein is CASSAGQHSGNTIYF. The chain couples TRBV9 to TRBJ1-3; possibly TRBD1 for D (6 bases). CDR3 size: 15 residues. Germline V lookup: CDR1 SGDLS, CDR2 YYNGEE. Trimming shortened V by 3 bases and J by 0 bases, and 10 bases separated the two germline ends.

The chain joins TRBV5-1 to TRBJ1-6, with a tentative D call TRBD1 (6 bases). The CDR3 has 16 residues. V was cut by 4 bases and J by 9 bases, with 20 bases left in between. Germline CDR1 and CDR2: SGHRS and YFSETQ. The CDR3 loop reads CASSLDRPRTGSPLHF. CDR3 DNA sequence: TGCGCCAGCAGCCTAGACAGGCCCCGGACCGGTTCACCCCTCCACTTT. The variable domain in full, with the rest retrieved from reference TRBV5-1 and TRBJ1-6, is KAGVTQTPRYLIKTRGQQVTLSCSPISGHRSVSWYQQTPGQGLQFLFEYFSETQRNKGNFPGRFSGRQFSNSRSEMNVSTLELGDSALYLCASSLDRPRTGSPLHFGNGTRLTVT.

The chain has TRBV2 and TRBJ2-2; D uncertain. V was shortened by 4 bases and J by 1 base, with 7 bases between the two germline ends. Germline V CDR1 and CDR2: SNHLY, FYNNEI. The CDR3 runs to 14 residues. CDR3 DNA: TGTGCCAGCAGTGCACTTATGAACACCGGGGAGCTGTTTTTT. It specifies CASSALMNTGELFF.

V gene TRBV24-1 combines with J gene TRBJ2-1; 7 positions agree with TRBD2. The V and J ends lost 4 bases and 12 bases, in that order; junction bases with no gene match: 8. The germline V gene encodes CDR1 KGHDR and CDR2 SFDVKD. The CDR3 loop spans 13 amino acids. CDR3 sequence: CATSDPPGGGQFF. CDR3 coding DNA: TGTGCCACCAGTGACCCCCCGGGGGGAGGGCAGTTCTTC.

The chain links TRBV5-1 to TRBJ2-7; D is unresolved. V gave up 1 base and J gave up 3 bases, with 5 bases separating them. CDR3 size: 12 residues. CDR1 is SGHRS and CDR2 is YFSETQ in the germline V gene. CDR3 region: CASSLNSYEQYF. CDR3 in DNA: TGCGCCAGCAGCTTGAACAGCTACGAGCAGTACTTC.

This sequence joins TRBV28 and TRBJ2-1, with 16 bases matching TRBD2. CDR1 is MDHEN, CDR2 SYDVKM, per germline. The CDR3 is 15 residues long. Trimming removed 6 bases from V and 9 bases from J; junction bases left unmatched: 5. The chain's CDR3 is CASRGLAGGPGEQFF. In DNA, the CDR3 is TGTGCCAGCAGGGGACTAGCGGGAGGGCCAGGTGAGCAGTTCTTC.

This clone was detected only a few times. The chain recombines TRBV19 with TRBJ1-5; TRBD1 matches at 7 bases. V shed 9 bases, J shed 3 bases, and the junction held 14 bases outside the gene matches. This CDR3 is built from 16 residues. From germline, CDR1 is LNHDA and CDR2 SQIVND (reference sequence). CDR3 sequence (DNA): TGTGCCAGCAATTCCTATAGGGGGCTGGTCAATCAGCCCCAGCATTTT. Translating it yields CASNSYRGLVNQPQHF.

V and J are TRBV5-8 and TRBJ1-5, with a possible D match to TRBD1 (6 bases). The germline V gene has CDR1 SGHTS and CDR2 YDEGEE. V lost 1 base to trimming and J lost 5 bases, with 13 bases between them. This CDR3 comprises 15 residues. The CDR3 region is CASSLQGTIYQPQHF. Written as DNA, the CDR3 is TGTGCCAGCAGCTTGCAGGGGACAATATATCAGCCCCAGCATTTT.

This clone was observed once. The V gene is TRBV5-5, the J gene TRBJ2-1, with 12 bases fitting TRBD2. Germline loops: CDR1 SGHKS, CDR2 YYEKEE (reference sequence). The CDR3 has 16 residues. Trimming cost V 0 bases and J 7 bases; bases outside gene matches: 5. CDR3 sequence: CASSLAGTSGFNEQFF. As DNA, the CDR3 is TGTGCCAGCAGCTTGGCGGGGACTAGCGGGTTTAATGAGCAGTTCTTC. Variable domain in full (rest from reference TRBV5-5 and TRBJ2-1): DAGVTQSPTHLIKTRGQQVTLRCSPISGHKSVSWYQQVLGQGPQFIFQYYEKEERGRGNFPDRFSARQFPNYSSELNVNALLLGDSALYLCASSLAGTSGFNEQFFGPGTRLTVL.

The chain employs TRBV2 and TRBJ2-1; 10 nucleotides align to TRBD1. The CDR3 is 15 amino acids. V lost 6 bases, J lost 4 bases, and 6 bases stayed unmatched. Per the germline V gene, CDR1 is SNHLY and CDR2 is FYNNEI. DNA of the CDR3: TGTGCCAGCAGGACGGGACAGGGGCGTTACAATGAGCAGTTCTTC. This encodes CASRTGQGRYNEQFF.

The rearrangement links TRBV6-5 to TRBJ1-2; D may be TRBD1 (6 bases). V was cut by 5 bases and J by 5 bases, with 12 bases left in between. The CDR3 is 13 amino acids. Germline CDR1 MNHEY, CDR2 SVGAGI. CDR3: CASSTGTRYGYTF. In DNA form, the CDR3 reads TGTGCCAGCAGTACTGGGACAAGATATGGCTACACCTTC.

In this sample, this clone turned up a few times. The chain recombines TRBV12-5 with TRBJ2-7; a weak D match, TRBD1 (6 bases). CDR3 length: 16 amino acids. Germline V CDR1 and CDR2: LGHNT, FRNRAP. The V and J ends lost 1 base and 3 bases respectively, with 16 bases between them. The DNA for the CDR3 is TGTGCTAGTGGTTTGGGACAGGTGACACCCAACTACGAGCAGTACTTC. This sequence encodes CASGLGQVTPNYEQYF.

This rearrangement joins TRBV5-1 to TRBJ2-3, with 9 bases that match TRBD1. The CDR3 is made up of 15 amino acids. CDR1 and CDR2 (germline): SGHRS, YFSETQ. Losses at the gene ends were 2 bases for V and 8 bases for J; bases not matched to a gene: 9. CDR3 bases: TGCGCCAGCAGCTTCAAACAGGGGGCGAAAGTTACGCAGTATTTT. Translating it yields CASSFKQGAKVTQYF.

V gene TRBV3-1 (or the pseudogene TRBV3-2) combines with J gene TRBJ2-7, with TRBD2 matching over 9 bases. The CDR3 is 16 amino acids. The V and J ends lost 0 bases and 4 bases, in that order; junction bases with no gene match: 7. Germline CDR1 LGHDT, CDR2 YNNKEL (reference sequence). The CDR3 reads CASSQDLVAGEYEQYF. The CDR3 nucleotides are TGTGCCAGCAGCCAAGATCTGGTAGCGGGAGAGTACGAGCAGTACTTC.

The chain carries TRBV2 and TRBJ1-1, with D maybe TRBD1 (5 bases). CDR1 SNHLY and CDR2 FYNNEI come from the germline V gene. The CDR3 runs 14 residues. Trimming left V 7 bases short and J 4 bases short, with 16 bases between. CDR3 nucleotide sequence: TGTGCCAGCAACCCGAAGGAGGGGCTCACTGAAGCTTTCTTT. Its translation: CASNPKEGLTEAFF.

The chain employs TRBV12-3 or TRBV12-4 and TRBJ1-1; D ambiguous. V dropped 3 bases and J dropped 4 bases, with 9 bases sitting between them. CDR3 length: 13 residues. CDR3 bases: TGTGCCAGCAGTTTCCGACAAGTCACTGAAGCTTTCTTT. Its protein product is CASSFRQVTEAFF.

V and J are TRBV7-9 and TRBJ2-5, with 8 positions matching TRBD1. The CDR3 has 14 amino acids. The J segment lost 0 bases and the V segment lost 6 bases, leaving 3 bases of the junction unmatched. Germline V gene lookup returns CDR1 SEHNR and CDR2 FQNEAQ (reference sequence). The chain's CDR3 is CASSYRGYQETQYF. The CDR3 DNA reads as TGTGCCAGCAGTTACAGGGGGTACCAAGAGACCCAGTACTTC.

The CDR3 sequence is CASSLSRRNTIYF. DNA of the CDR3: TGTGCCAGCAGCCTATCCCGTAGAAACACCATATATTTT. The chain employs TRBV28 and TRBJ1-3; no clear D gene. CDR1 is MDHEN, CDR2 SYDVKM, per germline. The V gene lost 6 bases and the J gene lost 5 bases, with 11 bases spanning the gap. The CDR3 is 13 amino acids.

In this sample, this clone turned up a few times. This chain uses TRBV29-1 with TRBJ1-2, with D possibly TRBD1 on 6 matching bases. Germline-derived CDR1 and CDR2 are SQVTM and ANQGSEA. V dropped 7 bases and J dropped 8 bases, with 14 bases sitting between them. CDR3 length equals 11 residues. In nucleotides, the CDR3 is TGCAGCGCCGACAGGTCGGACGGCTACACCTTC. This sequence encodes CSADRSDGYTF.

This CDR3 is CASSLAGQYSGNTIYF. In nucleotides, the CDR3 is TGTGCCAGCAGCTTAGCGGGACAGTACTCTGGAAACACCATATATTTT. J is TRBJ1-3 and V is TRBV7-9, with 7 bases lining up with TRBD1. Trimming removed 0 bases from V and 0 bases from J; junction bases left unmatched: 2. Germline assignment: CDR1 SEHNR and CDR2 FQNEAQ (reference sequence). The CDR3 sequence is 16 residues long. The full variable domain, its missing parts supplied by reference TRBV7-9 and TRBJ1-3, is DTGVSQNPRHKITKRGQNVTFRCDPISEHNRLYWYRQTLGQGPEFLTYFQNEAQLEKSRLLSDRFSAERPKGSFSTLEIQRTEQGDSAMYLCASSLAGQYSGNTIYFGEGSWLTVV.

This chain joins TRBV20-1 and TRBJ1-4; D remains ambiguous. Trimming took off 3 bases at V and 4 bases at J, with 3 bases between the two ends. This CDR3 comprises 11 residues. Germline assignment: CDR1 DFQATT and CDR2 SNEGSKA (reference sequence). The DNA of the CDR3 is TGCAGTGCTAGCCATAATGAAAAACTGTTTTTT. Amino acid sequence: CSASHNEKLFF.

The chain has TRBV5-6 and TRBJ2-7; TRBD1 agrees at 9 bases. The CDR3 is made up of 16 amino acids. Germline CDR1 is SGHDT and CDR2 is YYEEEE. After removal of 0 bases from V and 1 base from J, the junction contained 5 bases not matched to a gene. CDR3 DNA: TGTGCCAGCAGCTTGGAGGGGACAGGGTGGTCCTACGAGCAGTACTTC. Amino acid sequence: CASSLEGTGWSYEQYF. Full variable domain (rest looked up from reference TRBV5-6 and TRBJ2-7): DAGVTQSPTHLIKTRGQQVTLRCSPKSGHDTVSWYQQALGQGPQFIFQYYEEEERQRGNFPDRFSGHQFPNYSSELNVNALLLGDSALYLCASSLEGTGWSYEQYFGPGTRLTVT.

The J gene is TRBJ1-6, the V gene TRBV2; D gene uncertain. Germline CDR1 and CDR2: SNHLY and FYNNEI. V was clipped by 7 bases and J by 6 bases, with 13 bases between them. CDR3 length: 14 residues. The chain's CDR3 is CASTGDSPNSPLHF. Written as DNA, the CDR3 is TGTGCCAGCACTGGCGACTCGCCTAATTCACCCCTCCACTTT.

This chain uses TRBV5-1 with TRBJ2-6; D is possibly TRBD2 (6 bases). Germline CDR1 reads SGHRS; CDR2 reads YFSETQ. The CDR3 contains 17 residues. V was cut by 0 bases and J by 2 bases, with 12 bases left in between. The CDR3 region has the DNA TGCGCCAGCAGCTTGGTAACGGGGGTGACTGGGGCCAACGTCCTGACTTTC. It translates to CASSLVTGVTGANVLTF.

The CDR3 region has the DNA TGCGCCAGCAGCCAAGAAAGCACGAGCAATCAGCCCCAGCATTTT. Protein: CASSQESTSNQPQHF. This chain connects TRBV4-1 to TRBJ1-5; D unresolved. CDR1 is MGHRA, CDR2 YSYEKL, per germline. This CDR3 is 15 amino acids long. Between the trimmed V and J ends, which lost 0 bases and 1 base, there was a span of 7 bases.

The rearrangement joins TRBV5-4 to TRBJ2-7; 9 bases are shared with TRBD2. Germline V gene sequence: CDR1 SGHNT, CDR2 YYREEE (reference sequence). This CDR3 has 16 amino acids. The V and J ends lost 0 bases and 1 base, in that order; junction bases with no gene match: 5. For the CDR3, the DNA is TGTGCCAGCAGCTTGGACCGTAGCGGGGGTTCCTACGAGCAGTACTTC. It translates to CASSLDRSGGSYEQYF.